This T cell receptor beta chain originates from a study of T cells in Graves' hyperthyroidism and ophthalmopathy. Diagnostic assessment was based on clinical symptoms, serum thyroxine and TRAb, thyroid ultrasound and orbital computed tomography. This clonotype was counted many times. The antigen is not known. The V and J ends lost 5 bases and 2 bases respectively, with 17 bases between them. CDR1 and CDR2 (germline): MDHEN, SYDVKM. CDR3 length: 16 residues. General observations from the study: From stable hyperthyroidism, ophthalmopathy was set apart by a 13 V-J model. Most clonotypes that expanded in the thyroid above 0.001 also showed up in blood. Before onset, ophthalmopathy was predicted by the model a median around 6.2 months earlier.

What was amplified from RNA transcripts were TCR beta CDR3 regions. The study used the HTBI primer set for a first-round RT-PCR of the TCR CDR3. TCRdb analysed the multiplex PCR reads with MiXCR anew, one entry per CDR3 protein. The repertoire consists of around 500,000 distinct CDR3 sequences, with approximately 23% occurring once and the leading ten covering roughly 49%. The sequenced sample consisted of blood. The receptor comes from a woman in her 70s with Graves' ophthalmopathy. The chain links TRBV28 to TRBJ2-3; D ambiguous. The CDR3 bases are TGTGCCAGCAGTCAAGCCCTACGTCGACACACAGATACGCAGTATTTT. The encoded protein is CASSQALRRHTDTQYF.